This TCR beta chain was obtained from a study of tumor T cells in aggressive B-cell lymphoma. Using immunoSEQ multiplex PCR, the repertoire was profiled, and TCRdb retains in-frame clones only, with some absent. The table includes about 3,500 clones, 94% detected once. This CDR3 contains 13 residues. Germline loops: CDR1 LGHNT, CDR2 FRNRAP. Trimming removed 7 bases from V and 2 bases from J, with 8 bases in between. This clonotype was sampled from an adult with diffuse large B cell lymphoma. The V and J genes are TRBV12-5 and TRBJ2-2, with a possible D match to TRBD1 (5 bases). The specimen was tumor tissue. CDR3 amino acids: CASARGNTGELFF. The CDR3 DNA reads TGTGCTAGTGCTAGGGGAAACACCGGGGAGCTGTTTTTT.